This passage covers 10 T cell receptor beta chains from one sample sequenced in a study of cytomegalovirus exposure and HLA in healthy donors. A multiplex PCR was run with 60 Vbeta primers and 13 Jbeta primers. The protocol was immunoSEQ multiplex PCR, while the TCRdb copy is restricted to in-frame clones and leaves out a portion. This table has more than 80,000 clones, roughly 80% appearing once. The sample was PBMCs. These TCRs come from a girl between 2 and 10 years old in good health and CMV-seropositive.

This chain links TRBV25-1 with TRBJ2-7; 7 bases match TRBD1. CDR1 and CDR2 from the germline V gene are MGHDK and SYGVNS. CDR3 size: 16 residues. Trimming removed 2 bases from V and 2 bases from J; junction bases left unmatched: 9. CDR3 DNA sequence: TGTGCCAGCAGTGAAAGCGCGGCAGGGGGACCCTACGAGCAGTACTTC. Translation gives CASSESAAGGPYEQYF.

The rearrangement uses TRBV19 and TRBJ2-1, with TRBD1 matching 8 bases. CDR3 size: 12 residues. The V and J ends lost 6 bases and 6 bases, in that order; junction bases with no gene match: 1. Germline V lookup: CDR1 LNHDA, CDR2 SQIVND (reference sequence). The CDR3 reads CASRTGANEQFF. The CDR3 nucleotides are TGTGCCAGTAGGACAGGGGCCAATGAGCAGTTCTTC.

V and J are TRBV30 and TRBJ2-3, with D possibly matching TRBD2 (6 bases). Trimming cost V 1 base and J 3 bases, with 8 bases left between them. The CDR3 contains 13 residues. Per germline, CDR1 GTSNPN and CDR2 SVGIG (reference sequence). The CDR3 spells CAWSGGTTDTQYF. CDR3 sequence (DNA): TGTGCCTGGAGTGGGGGGACTACAGATACGCAGTATTTT.

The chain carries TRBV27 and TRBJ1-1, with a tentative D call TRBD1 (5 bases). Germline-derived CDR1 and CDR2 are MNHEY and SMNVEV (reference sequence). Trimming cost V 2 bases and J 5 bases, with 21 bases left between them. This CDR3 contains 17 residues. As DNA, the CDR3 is TGTGCCAGCAGTTTAAGCAGGGAAATCGCGCTGAGGACTGAAGCTTTCTTT. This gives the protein CASSLSREIALRTEAFF.

CDR3 protein: CASSTLQGARQPQHF. In DNA form, the CDR3 reads TGTGCCAGCAGTACTCTTCAGGGGGCGCGTCAGCCCCAGCATTTT. V gene TRBV6-1 combines with J gene TRBJ1-5; TRBD1 matches at 8 bases. Germline V gene lookup returns CDR1 MNHNS and CDR2 SASEGT. Trimming took 5 bases from V and 6 from J; bases not matched to a gene: 9. The CDR3 extends over 15 amino acids.

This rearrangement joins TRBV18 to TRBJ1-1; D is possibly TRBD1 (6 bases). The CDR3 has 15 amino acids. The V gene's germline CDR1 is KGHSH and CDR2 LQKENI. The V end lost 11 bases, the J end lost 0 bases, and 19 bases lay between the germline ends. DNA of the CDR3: TGTGCCTTCCCCGAGATGGGACACATGAACACTGAAGCTTTCTTT. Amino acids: CAFPEMGHMNTEAFF.

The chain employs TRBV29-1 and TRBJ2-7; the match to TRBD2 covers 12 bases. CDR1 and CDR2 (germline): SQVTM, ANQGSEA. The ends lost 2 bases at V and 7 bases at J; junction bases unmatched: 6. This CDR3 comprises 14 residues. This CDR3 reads CSVELAGGFREQYF. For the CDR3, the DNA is TGCAGCGTTGAACTAGCGGGAGGGTTCCGGGAGCAGTACTTC.

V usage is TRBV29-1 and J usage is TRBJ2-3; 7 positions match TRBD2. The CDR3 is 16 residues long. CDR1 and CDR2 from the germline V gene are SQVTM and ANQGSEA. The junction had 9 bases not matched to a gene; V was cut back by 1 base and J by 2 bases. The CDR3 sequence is CSVEVLGREYTDTQYF. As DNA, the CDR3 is TGCAGCGTTGAAGTATTGGGGAGGGAATACACAGATACGCAGTATTTT.

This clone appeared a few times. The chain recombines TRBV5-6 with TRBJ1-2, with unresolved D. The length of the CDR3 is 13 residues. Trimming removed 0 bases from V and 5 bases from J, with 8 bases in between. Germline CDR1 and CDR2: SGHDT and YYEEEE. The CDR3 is CASSLGADYGYTF. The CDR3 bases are TGTGCCAGCAGCTTGGGGGCAGATTATGGCTACACCTTC.

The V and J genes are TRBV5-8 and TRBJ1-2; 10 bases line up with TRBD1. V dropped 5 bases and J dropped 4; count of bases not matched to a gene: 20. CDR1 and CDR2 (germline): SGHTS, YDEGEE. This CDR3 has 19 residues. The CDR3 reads CASRRTRDRGRSEAYGYTF. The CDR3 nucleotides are TGTGCCAGCAGACGAACCCGGGACAGGGGAAGGTCAGAGGCCTATGGCTACACCTTC.